The 19 T cell receptor beta chains presented below share a single source sample, sequenced in a study of CD8+ T cells in alopecia areata. Treatment here: oral pan-JAK inhibitor, 5-10 mg twice daily. The authors extracted RNA and reverse transcribed it into cDNA as the sequencing template. Sequencing used immunoSEQ multiplex PCR; TCRdb keeps in-frame clones, though not all of them. The table lists approximately 210,000 clones, more than 60% of them singletons. Sequencing used CD4+ T cells sorted from blood, obtained at approximately week 45, from a patient treated with tofacitinib. Receptors originate from a human donor with alopecia areata.

The chain links TRBV6-5 to TRBJ1-6; tentative D call: TRBD1 (6 bases). The CDR3 runs to 12 residues. Germline CDR1 MNHEY, CDR2 SVGAGI. Deletions cut 6 bases from V and 10 bases from J, with 10 bases between. CDR3 amino acids: CASSQGNSPLHF. The CDR3 nucleotides read TGTGCCAGCAGCCAGGGGAACTCACCCCTCCACTTT.

This chain joins TRBV19 and TRBJ1-5; no definite D call. Germline assignment: CDR1 LNHDA and CDR2 SQIVND (reference sequence). V gave up 0 bases and J gave up 1 base, with 10 bases separating them. This CDR3 is 16 amino acids long. The CDR3, as DNA: TGTGCCAGTAGTATAGACTCCAGCCCAAGCAATCAGCCCCAGCATTTT. Protein sequence: CASSIDSSPSNQPQHF. Filled out from reference TRBV19 and TRBJ1-5, the complete variable domain reads DGGITQSPKYLFRKEGQNVTLSCEQNLNHDAMYWYRQDPGQGLRLIYYSQIVNDFQKGDIAEGYSVSREKKESFPLTVTSAQKNPTAFYLCASSIDSSPSNQPQHFGDGTRLSIL.

The gene calls are TRBV4-3 and TRBJ2-7; D possibly corresponds to TRBD2 (6 bases). The CDR3 has 14 residues. V lost 1 base and J 3 bases, leaving 10 bases between the germline ends. CDR1 and CDR2 (germline): LGHNA, YSLEER. The CDR3 region has the DNA TGCGCCAGCAGCCAAGGTCGGGGAGGCTACGAGCAGTACTTC. Protein product: CASSQGRGGYEQYF.

This chain uses TRBV15 with TRBJ1-4; 7 bases are a match to TRBD1. CDR1 is LNHNV and CDR2 is YYDKDF in the germline V gene (reference sequence). V dropped 3 bases and J dropped 10; count of bases not matched to a gene: 8. The CDR3 loop spans 14 amino acids. The CDR3 loop is CATSSQGDRAKLFF. DNA for the CDR3: TGTGCCACCAGCAGTCAGGGCGACAGGGCAAAACTGTTTTTT.

The gene calls are TRBV9 and TRBJ2-7; no clear D. This CDR3 region has 14 residues. Germline CDR1 reads SGDLS; CDR2 reads YYNGEE. V lost 5 bases, J lost 3 bases, and 15 bases lay in between. CDR3 region: CASSRPTSLYEQYF. The DNA of the CDR3 is TGTGCCAGCAGTCGGCCGACGTCTCTCTACGAGCAGTACTTC.

The chain joins TRBV30 to TRBJ2-3, with D maybe TRBD2 (6 bases). Trimming left V 0 bases short and J 4 bases short, with 11 bases between. CDR1 and CDR2 (germline): GTSNPN, SVGIG (reference sequence). This CDR3 contains 14 residues. CDR3 DNA sequence: TGTGCCTGGAGTGTACTCGGGGGTTCAGATACGCAGTATTTT. It is translated as CAWSVLGGSDTQYF.

This clone was seen only a few times. This sequence joins TRBV7-2 and TRBJ2-6; 11 bases fit TRBD2. There are 18 residues in the CDR3. Germline CDR1 SGHTA, CDR2 FQGNSA. V shed 5 bases and J 0 bases; nucleotides not matched to a gene: 6. In nucleotides, the CDR3 is TGTGCCAGCAGCCCGATAGCGGGGGGGCTCTCTGGGGCCAACGTCCTGACTTTC. Protein product: CASSPIAGGLSGANVLTF.

The DNA for the CDR3 is TGCGCCAGCAGCCAATATGTGGGGACTAGCGGCTACGAGCAGTACTTC. This codes for CASSQYVGTSGYEQYF. The chain employs TRBV4-3 and TRBJ2-7, with 11 bases identical to TRBD2. The junction had 6 bases not matched to a gene; V was cut back by 2 bases and J by 3 bases. The CDR3 length is 16 residues. From germline, CDR1 is LGHNA and CDR2 YSLEER.

This clone showed up just a few times. The gene calls are TRBV5-1 and TRBJ1-2, with 9 positions matching TRBD1. V dropped 5 bases and J dropped 3; count of bases not matched to a gene: 8. The CDR3 totals 15 residues. Germline V gene data show CDR1 as SGHRS and CDR2 as YFSETQ. The CDR3 spells CASRFGTGKDYGYTF. The DNA of the CDR3 is TGCGCCAGCAGATTCGGGACAGGGAAGGACTATGGCTACACCTTC.

The genes are TRBV7-2 and TRBJ1-1; D gene uncertain. Germline loops: CDR1 SGHTA, CDR2 FQGNSA. Trimming removed 6 bases from V and 4 bases from J, with 15 bases in between. The CDR3 is 14 residues long. CDR3 loop: CASRSMAMGTEAFF. CDR3 sequence (DNA): TGTGCCAGCAGGTCGATGGCCATGGGCACTGAAGCTTTCTTT.

The chain is built from TRBV30 and TRBJ1-2; D gene uncertain. V lost 0 bases, J lost 3 bases, and 5 bases lay in between. The CDR3 is 12 residues long. In germline, CDR1 is GTSNPN, CDR2 SVGIG (reference sequence). The CDR3 region is CAWSVADYGYTF. CDR3 sequence (DNA): TGTGCCTGGAGTGTAGCTGACTATGGCTACACCTTC. The full variable domain, in which reference TRBV30 and TRBJ1-2 provide the parts outside the CDR3, is SQTIHQWPATLVQPVGSPLSLECTVEGTSNPNLYWYRQAAGRGLQLLFYSVGIGQISSEVPQNLSASRPQDRQFILSSKKLLLSDSGFYLCAWSVADYGYTFGSGTRLTVV.

The chain uses TRBV5-1 and TRBJ2-6; TRBD1 matches 11 bases. CDR3 size: 18 residues. The V segment lost 4 bases and the J segment 2 bases; nucleotides outside the gene matches: 8. Per germline, CDR1 SGHRS and CDR2 YFSETQ. DNA of the CDR3: TGCGCCAGCAGCGCTATTCGGACAGGGGGCGCTGGGGCCAACGTCCTGACTTTC. It is translated as CASSAIRTGGAGANVLTF.

This chain connects TRBV19 to TRBJ1-2, with no clear D. Trimming took 3 bases from V and 8 from J, leaving 10 bases between them. Germline V gene lookup returns CDR1 LNHDA and CDR2 SQIVND (reference sequence). The CDR3 runs to 12 residues. The CDR3 coding sequence is TGTGCCAGTAGTATCATGGCTTCCGGCTACACCTTC. It yields the protein CASSIMASGYTF. The full variable domain, completed using reference TRBV19 and TRBJ1-2, is DGGITQSPKYLFRKEGQNVTLSCEQNLNHDAMYWYRQDPGQGLRLIYYSQIVNDFQKGDIAEGYSVSREKKESFPLTVTSAQKNPTAFYLCASSIMASGYTFGSGTRLTVV.

The chain is built from TRBV5-6 and TRBJ2-3; D gene ambiguous. Germline-derived CDR1 and CDR2 are SGHDT and YYEEEE. Trimming took 4 bases from V and 1 from J, leaving 10 bases between them. There are 14 residues in the CDR3. Here the CDR3 reads CASSLVARTDTQYF. The CDR3 DNA follows: TGTGCCAGCAGCCTCGTAGCACGCACAGATACGCAGTATTTT.

The J gene is TRBJ1-1, the V gene TRBV7-8; D gene ambiguous. This CDR3 has 12 amino acids. The germline CDR1 and CDR2 sequences are SGHVS and FQNEAQ. Trimming took 2 bases from V and 5 from J, leaving 6 bases between them. The CDR3 region is CASSLISTEAFF. The CDR3 coding sequence is TGTGCCAGCAGCTTAATTTCGACTGAAGCTTTCTTT.

This CDR3 reads CASSAIGGFYEQYF. CDR3 DNA sequence: TGCGCCAGCAGCGCTATCGGGGGATTCTACGAGCAGTACTTC. This sequence joins TRBV5-1 and TRBJ2-7; D perhaps matches TRBD2 (6 bases). Germline assignment: CDR1 SGHRS and CDR2 YFSETQ. Trimming cost V 4 bases and J 3 bases, with 14 bases left between them. The CDR3 consists of 14 residues.

J is TRBJ2-2 and V is TRBV11-2; D gene unclear. V lost 0 bases and J 6 bases, leaving 8 bases between the germline ends. CDR1 and CDR2 (germline): SGHAT, FQNNGV. The CDR3 runs to 14 residues. CDR3 DNA sequence: TGTGCCAGCAGCTTAGATCTAGTCCCCGGGGAGCTGTTTTTT. Translation: CASSLDLVPGELFF.

This rearrangement joins TRBV5-1 to TRBJ1-6; no definite D call. Trimming took 0 bases from V and 9 from J, leaving 13 bases between them. CDR1 is SGHRS, CDR2 YFSETQ, per germline. The CDR3 contains 15 residues. The DNA of the CDR3 is TGCGCCAGCAGCTTGGATCGCGGCCGTGGTTCACCCCTCCACTTT. This sequence encodes CASSLDRGRGSPLHF.

A single count supports this clone. This chain joins TRBV7-2 and TRBJ1-2; D gene uncertain. This CDR3 comprises 12 residues. CDR1 is SGHTA, CDR2 FQGNSA, per germline. Trimming removed 5 bases from V and 4 bases from J, with 8 bases in between. This chain's CDR3 is CASSRGFYGYTF. Written as DNA, the CDR3 is TGTGCCAGCAGCCGCGGTTTCTATGGCTACACCTTC.